A single sample is the source of the 2 T cell receptor beta chains below, sequenced in a study of identical twins. Using its own MiXCR run on the 5' RACE reads, TCRdb lists one record per CDR3 protein. Of some 500,000 distinct CDR3 sequences listed, around 9.6% are singletons. The same specimen was also included in a second study, on yellow fever vaccine responses in identical twins.

Material for sequencing was PBMCs. Receptors were obtained from a woman aged 18-30 years in good health.

The chain carries TRBV19 and TRBJ1-1, with a weak D call TRBD1 (5 bases). The CDR3 consists of 13 residues. Germline V CDR1 and CDR2: LNHDA, SQIVND (reference sequence). V was cut by 6 bases and J by 1 base, with 9 bases left in between. The CDR3 region is CASRARGNTEAFF. The CDR3 coding sequence is TGTGCCAGTAGGGCGAGGGGGAACACTGAAGCTTTCTTT.

In this sample, this clonotype turned up once. It may be a read error: a sequence one base away is much more abundant. This sequence joins TRBV6-6 and TRBJ2-1; D ambiguous. This CDR3 has 14 amino acids. Germline lookup yields CDR1 MNHNY and CDR2 SVGAGI (reference sequence). Trimming took off 8 bases at V and 9 bases at J, with 20 bases between the two ends. The CDR3 here is CASYAACGISEQFF. The CDR3 DNA is TGTGCCAGCTACGCGGCATGCGGCATCAGTGAGCAGTTCTTC.